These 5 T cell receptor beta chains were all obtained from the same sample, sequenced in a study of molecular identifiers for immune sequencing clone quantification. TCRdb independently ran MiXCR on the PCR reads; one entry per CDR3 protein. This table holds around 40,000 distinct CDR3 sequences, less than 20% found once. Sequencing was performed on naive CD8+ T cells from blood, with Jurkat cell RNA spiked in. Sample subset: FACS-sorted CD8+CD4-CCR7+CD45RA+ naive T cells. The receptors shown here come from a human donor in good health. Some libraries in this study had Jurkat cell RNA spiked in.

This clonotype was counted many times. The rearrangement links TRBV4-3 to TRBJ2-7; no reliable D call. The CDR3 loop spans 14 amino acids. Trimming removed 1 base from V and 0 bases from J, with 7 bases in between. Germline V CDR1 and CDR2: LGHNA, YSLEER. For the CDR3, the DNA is TGCGCCAGCAGCCAAGGTCAGGCCTCCTACGAGCAGTACTTC. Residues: CASSQGQASYEQYF.

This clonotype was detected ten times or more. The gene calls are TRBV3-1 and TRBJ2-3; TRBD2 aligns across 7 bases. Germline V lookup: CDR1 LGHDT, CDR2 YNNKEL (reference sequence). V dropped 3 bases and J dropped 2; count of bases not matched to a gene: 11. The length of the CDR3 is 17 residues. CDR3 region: CASSHYNGGGPTDTQYF. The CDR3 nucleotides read TGTGCCAGCAGCCATTACAATGGGGGGGGTCCCACAGATACGCAGTATTTT.

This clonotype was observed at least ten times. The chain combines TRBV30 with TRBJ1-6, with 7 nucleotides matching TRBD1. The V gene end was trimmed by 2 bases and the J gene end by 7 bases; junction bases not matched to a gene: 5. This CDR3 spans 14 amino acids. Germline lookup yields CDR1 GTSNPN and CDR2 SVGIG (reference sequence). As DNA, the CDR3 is TGTGCCTGGAGTCCCGGCAGGGGGAATTCACCCCTCCACTTT. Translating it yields CAWSPGRGNSPLHF.

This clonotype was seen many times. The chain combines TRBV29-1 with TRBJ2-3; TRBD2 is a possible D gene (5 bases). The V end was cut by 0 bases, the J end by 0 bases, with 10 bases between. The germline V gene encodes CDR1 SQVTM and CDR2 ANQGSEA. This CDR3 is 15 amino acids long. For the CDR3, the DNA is TGCAGCGTTGAAGATACGGGAACTAGCACAGATACGCAGTATTTT. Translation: CSVEDTGTSTDTQYF.

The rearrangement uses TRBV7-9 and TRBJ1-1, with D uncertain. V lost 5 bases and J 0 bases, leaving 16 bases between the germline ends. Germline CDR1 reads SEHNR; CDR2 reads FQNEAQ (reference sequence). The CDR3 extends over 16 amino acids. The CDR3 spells CASSTTVSGLNTEAFF. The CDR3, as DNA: TGTGCCAGCAGCACAACCGTGTCAGGTTTGAACACTGAAGCTTTCTTT.